This T cell receptor (beta chain) was identified in a study of regulatory T cells in long-lasting Graves disease. Note on this clonotype: The antigen remains undetermined.

Arm-PCR with iRepertoire HTBI primers amplified the CDR3 regions for these TCR beta libraries. TCRdb fed the multiplex PCR reads into MiXCR, producing one record per CDR3 protein. The sample records about 620,000 distinct CDR3 sequences, under 20% being singletons. Stated time point: newly diagnosed GD, antithyroid drugs for less than 3 months. The TCR library used RNA extracted from PBMCs. Whole-study results and caveats: New patients shared fewer public clonotypes (roughly 910) than persistent patients did (2,741).

The CDR3 has 14 residues. Trimming left V 6 bases short and J 6 bases short, with 18 bases between. Germline V gene data show CDR1 as SQVTM and CDR2 as ANQGSEA. These records were also assigned to another study, of T cells in Graves' hyperthyroidism and ophthalmopathy. From that report: The TCR CDR3 first-round RT-PCR relied on the HTBI primer set. Ophthalmopathy got predicted by the model a median roughly six months before its onset.

The rearrangement joins TRBV29-1 to TRBJ1-5; unclear D gene. Sequencing used peripheral blood mononuclear cells (PBMCs), obtained at new diagnosis, from a patient treated with antithyroid drugs. The receptor's source is a woman aged 25 to 39 with Graves disease. The chain's CDR3 is CSVGGQNSVQPQHF. CDR3 DNA sequence: TGCAGCGTGGGAGGGCAGAACTCAGTTCAGCCCCAGCATTTT. The complete variable domain, with remaining parts taken from reference TRBV29-1 and TRBJ1-5, reads SAVISQKPSRDICQRGTSLTIQCQVDSQVTMMFWYRQQPGQSLTLIATANQGSEATYESGFVIDKFPISRPNLTFSTLTVSNMSPEDSSIYLCSVGGQNSVQPQHFGDGTRLSIL.